Listed here are 24 T cell receptor beta chains from one sample, sequenced in a study of cytomegalovirus exposure and HLA in healthy donors. The PCR contained 60 Vbeta and 13 Jbeta primers. Sequencing used immunoSEQ multiplex PCR; TCRdb keeps in-frame clones, though not all of them. This sample has fewer than 150,000 clones, with roughly 80% found just once. The sequenced material came from PBMCs. These receptors all stem from a man aged 55 to 70 in good health and CMV-seropositive.

This chain links TRBV11-2 with TRBJ2-7, with TRBD2 matching over 7 bases. This CDR3 has 14 residues. Germline-derived CDR1 and CDR2 are SGHAT and FQNNGV. Trimming removed 3 bases from V and 6 bases from J; junction bases left unmatched: 8. CDR3 in amino acids: CASSFGLGSTEQYF. The DNA of the CDR3 is TGTGCCAGCAGCTTTGGACTAGGCTCGACCGAGCAGTACTTC. Supplemented by reference TRBV11-2 and TRBJ2-7, the full variable domain reads EAGVAQSPRYKIIEKRQSVAFWCNPISGHATLYWYQQILGQGPKLLIQFQNNGVVDDSQLPKDRFSAERLKGVDSTLKIQPAKLEDSAVYLCASSFGLGSTEQYFGPGTRLTVT.

The rearrangement links TRBV6-1 to TRBJ2-5; D is perhaps TRBD1 (6 bases). The CDR3 covers 15 residues. The V end was cut by 4 bases, the J end by 5 bases, with 17 bases between. CDR1 is MNHNS, CDR2 SASEGT, per germline. CDR3 sequence reads: CASSGDIPRWETQYF. CDR3 nucleotides: TGTGCCAGCAGTGGGGACATCCCTCGGTGGGAGACCCAGTACTTC.

The chain is built from TRBV14 and TRBJ1-4; no reliable D call. The CDR3 sequence is 14 residues long. V dropped 1 base and J dropped 8 bases, with 11 bases sitting between them. From germline, CDR1 is SGHDN and CDR2 FVKESK. CDR3 region: CASSQGAVEEKLFF. For the CDR3, the DNA is TGTGCCAGCAGCCAAGGGGCAGTTGAGGAAAAACTGTTTTTT.

CDR3 in DNA: TGTGCCTCCCGTGGGGGGAATGGGGCCTACGAGCAGTACTTC. Translation gives CASRGGNGAYEQYF. The V call is TRBV10-3, the J call TRBJ2-5; a possible D gene is TRBD2 (6 bases). The DNA end is more similar to TRBJ2-7, so the J call may be wrong. The CDR3 has 14 amino acids. The germline V gene encodes CDR1 ENHRY and CDR2 SYGVKD.

The gene calls are TRBV29-1 and TRBJ1-1; the match to TRBD1 covers 10 bases. V gave up 8 bases and J gave up 4 bases; unmatched junction bases: 7. This CDR3 has 13 amino acids. Germline V gives CDR1 SQVTM, CDR2 ANQGSEA. CDR3 in DNA: TGCAGCATTCGGACAGGGGGGAGCACTGAAGCTTTCTTT. This sequence encodes CSIRTGGSTEAFF. The complete variable domain, with remaining parts taken from reference TRBV29-1 and TRBJ1-1, reads SAVISQKPSRDICQRGTSLTIQCQVDSQVTMMFWYRQQPGQSLTLIATANQGSEATYESGFVIDKFPISRPNLTFSTLTVSNMSPEDSSIYLCSIRTGGSTEAFFGQGTRLTVV.

The chain uses TRBV19 and TRBJ2-1; 7 positions match TRBD1. V was pared by 2 bases and J by 8 bases, with 3 bases of the junction left unmatched. The germline V gene has CDR1 LNHDA and CDR2 SQIVND (reference sequence). The length of the CDR3 is 13 residues. The CDR3 loop reads CASSIHRGDEQFF. The CDR3, as DNA: TGTGCCAGTAGTATACACAGGGGCGATGAGCAGTTCTTC.

V is TRBV7-9 and J is TRBJ2-7; 7 nucleotides agree with TRBD2. The CDR3 runs 14 residues. Losses at the gene ends were 1 base for V and 5 bases for J; bases not matched to a gene: 5. Germline CDR1 SEHNR, CDR2 FQNEAQ (reference sequence). CDR3 DNA sequence: TGTGCCAGCAGCTTAGGACTAGCCGTACACGAGCAGTACTTC. As protein: CASSLGLAVHEQYF.

The chain combines TRBV9 with TRBJ1-1; a weak D match, TRBD1 (6 bases). The CDR3 totals 15 residues. The germline V gene has CDR1 SGDLS and CDR2 YYNGEE. V lost 0 bases to trimming and J lost 0 bases, with 9 bases between them. CDR3 region: CASSVVDSMNTEAFF. The CDR3 coding sequence is TGTGCCAGCAGCGTAGTGGACAGCATGAACACTGAAGCTTTCTTT.

The V and J genes are TRBV2 and TRBJ2-2, with 9 bases aligning to TRBD1. The V gene end was trimmed by 4 bases and the J gene end by 6 bases; junction bases not matched to a gene: 0. The CDR3 extends over 13 amino acids. The V gene's germline CDR1 is SNHLY and CDR2 FYNNEI. In nucleotides, the CDR3 is TGTGCCAGCAGTGGACAGGGGGCCGGGGAGCTGTTTTTT. This encodes CASSGQGAGELFF.

Ten or more counts support this clone. The chain recombines TRBV9 with TRBJ2-7; 8 nucleotides match TRBD1. The CDR3 runs to 16 residues. Trimming cost V 3 bases and J 5 bases; bases outside gene matches: 13. Germline V CDR1 and CDR2: SGDLS, YYNGEE. CDR3 protein: CASSASPQGAGDEQYF. The CDR3 DNA is TGTGCCAGCAGCGCGTCCCCCCAGGGGGCAGGAGACGAGCAGTACTTC.

This clone appeared a single time. V gene TRBV11-2 combines with J gene TRBJ1-3, with 8 bases aligning to TRBD1. The J segment lost 3 bases and the V segment lost 5 bases, leaving 6 bases of the junction unmatched. The CDR3 extends over 15 amino acids. Per germline, CDR1 SGHAT and CDR2 FQNNGV. The CDR3 sequence: CASSPRQGRGNTIYF. CDR3 DNA: TGTGCCAGCAGCCCCCGACAGGGGCGTGGAAACACCATATATTTT. The full variable domain, rest sourced from reference TRBV11-2 and TRBJ1-3, is EAGVAQSPRYKIIEKRQSVAFWCNPISGHATLYWYQQILGQGPKLLIQFQNNGVVDDSQLPKDRFSAERLKGVDSTLKIQPAKLEDSAVYLCASSPRQGRGNTIYFGEGSWLTVV.

The chain employs TRBV19 and TRBJ2-2, with D perhaps matching TRBD1 (6 bases). The germline CDR1 and CDR2 sequences are LNHDA and SQIVND (reference sequence). This CDR3 has 15 residues. With 5 bases removed from V and 4 bases from J, the gap between germline ends came to 14 bases. CDR3 sequence (DNA): TGTGCCAGTAGTCAACAGGGTTGGAGCACCGGGGAGCTGTTTTTT. This codes for CASSQQGWSTGELFF.

The V gene is TRBV5-1, the J gene TRBJ2-5, with D perhaps matching TRBD2 (6 bases). The CDR3 consists of 14 residues. Germline CDR1 and CDR2: SGHRS and YFSETQ. V was clipped by 4 bases and J by 4 bases, with 14 bases between them. CDR3 nucleotide sequence: TGCGCCAGCAGCACCCCTGGCGGGGTAGAGACCCAGTACTTC. This sequence encodes CASSTPGGVETQYF.

This clone was found a few times. The CDR3 sequence is CASSLTSGGRTDTQYF. The DNA of the CDR3 is TGCGCCAGCAGCTTGACTAGCGGGGGCCGCACAGATACGCAGTATTTT. The J gene is TRBJ2-3, the V gene TRBV5-1, with TRBD2 identical over 11 bases. The V gene end was trimmed by 1 base and the J gene end by 1 base; junction bases not matched to a gene: 2. Germline V CDR1 and CDR2: SGHRS, YFSETQ. The CDR3 extends over 16 amino acids.

V usage is TRBV7-6 and J usage is TRBJ1-3; D is uncertain. The CDR3 contains 18 residues. Trimming pared 3 bases from V and 0 bases from J, leaving 18 bases between. Germline loops: CDR1 SGHVS, CDR2 FNYEAQ. The CDR3 spells CASSLRARALDSGNTIYF. The CDR3 DNA sequence: TGTGCCAGCAGCTTGCGGGCACGAGCATTGGACTCTGGAAACACCATATATTTT.

The V call is TRBV5-4, the J call TRBJ2-7; 8 positions agree with TRBD2. This CDR3 has 16 residues. Unmatched junction bases numbered 13, after V lost 2 bases and J lost 6 bases. The V gene's germline CDR1 is SGHNT and CDR2 YYREEE (reference sequence). The CDR3, as DNA: TGTGCCAGCAGCTTAGGTAGCGGGATGTTCCCCCGCGAGCAGTACTTC. This translates into CASSLGSGMFPREQYF.

The chain recombines TRBV2 with TRBJ1-1, with a tentative D call TRBD1 (5 bases). Trimming left V 1 base short and J 10 bases short, with 13 bases between. CDR3 size: 13 residues. Germline V gene data show CDR1 as SNHLY and CDR2 as FYNNEI. CDR3 bases: TGTGCCAGCAGTGAAGAGACAGAAGTGCGAGCTTTCTTT. It yields the protein CASSEETEVRAFF.

This rearrangement joins TRBV9 to TRBJ1-2, with D maybe TRBD1 (5 bases). The CDR3 is 17 amino acids. Germline V gene sequence: CDR1 SGDLS, CDR2 YYNGEE. Trimming shortened V by 0 bases and J by 4 bases, and 19 bases separated the two germline ends. CDR3 loop: CASSVDRGMFGFYGYTF. The CDR3 nucleotides read TGTGCCAGCAGCGTAGATAGGGGAATGTTCGGATTCTATGGCTACACCTTC. Together with reference TRBV9 and TRBJ1-2, the CDR3 gives the full variable domain: DSGVTQTPKHLITATGQRVTLRCSPRSGDLSVYWYQQSLDQGLQFLIQYYNGEERAKGNILERFSAQQFPDLHSELNLSSLELGDSALYFCASSVDRGMFGFYGYTFGSGTRLTVV.

The chain joins TRBV19 to TRBJ1-2; 7 nucleotides align to TRBD1. The CDR3 totals 16 residues. Trimming took 3 bases from V and 5 from J; bases not matched to a gene: 12. The V gene's germline CDR1 is LNHDA and CDR2 SQIVND (reference sequence). CDR3 in DNA: TGTGCCAGTAGTATCTTCTCCGGGACAGACCCTTATGGCTACACCTTC. This encodes CASSIFSGTDPYGYTF. The whole variable domain, filled in from reference TRBV19 and TRBJ1-2, reads DGGITQSPKYLFRKEGQNVTLSCEQNLNHDAMYWYRQDPGQGLRLIYYSQIVNDFQKGDIAEGYSVSREKKESFPLTVTSAQKNPTAFYLCASSIFSGTDPYGYTFGSGTRLTVV.

J is TRBJ1-2 and V is TRBV11-2; no clear D gene. Germline CDR1 reads SGHAT; CDR2 reads FQNNGV. The V end lost 1 base, the J end lost 0 bases, and 3 bases lay between the germline ends. This CDR3 contains 13 residues. In nucleotides, the CDR3 is TGTGCCAGCAGCTTAGTCTCTAACTATGGCTACACCTTC. As protein: CASSLVSNYGYTF. The variable domain in full, completed from reference TRBV11-2 and TRBJ1-2, reads EAGVAQSPRYKIIEKRQSVAFWCNPISGHATLYWYQQILGQGPKLLIQFQNNGVVDDSQLPKDRFSAERLKGVDSTLKIQPAKLEDSAVYLCASSLVSNYGYTFGSGTRLTVV.

This clone has only one observation. This chain uses TRBV5-1 with TRBJ1-1, with 9 bases identical to TRBD1. The junction had 5 bases not matched to a gene; V was cut back by 4 bases and J by 4 bases. The CDR3 loop spans 14 amino acids. Germline assignment: CDR1 SGHRS and CDR2 YFSETQ. CDR3 sequence: CASSTRDRVTEAFF. CDR3 bases: TGCGCCAGCAGCACCCGGGACAGGGTCACTGAAGCTTTCTTT.

This chain joins TRBV9 and TRBJ2-1; the match to TRBD1 covers 7 bases. Per germline, CDR1 SGDLS and CDR2 YYNGEE. This CDR3 comprises 11 residues. Trimming at V came to 3 bases and at J to 10 bases, leaving 1 base not matched to a gene. Here the CDR3 reads CASSEDREQFF. Here the CDR3 DNA reads TGTGCCAGCAGCGAGGACAGGGAGCAGTTCTTC.

In the case of this clone: The missing conserved phenylalanine or tryptophan at the end of this CDR3 makes a read error likely. Because the CDR3's place on the DNA is in doubt, the DNA is left out and the CDR3 is given as listed by TCRdb. The genes are TRBV29-1 and TRBJ1-1. Germline V gene sequence: CDR1 SQVTM, CDR2 ANQGSEA. Including both end residues, the CDR3 is 8 amino acids long. The chain's CDR3 is CSVSPGGV.

The rearrangement joins TRBV27 to TRBJ2-2; D unclear. V was cut by 3 bases and J by 6 bases, with 8 bases left in between. CDR3 size: 13 residues. In germline, CDR1 is MNHEY, CDR2 SMNVEV (reference sequence). Written as DNA, the CDR3 is TGTGCCAGCAGTTTGTATCGGGCCGGGGAGCTGTTTTTT. As protein: CASSLYRAGELFF.